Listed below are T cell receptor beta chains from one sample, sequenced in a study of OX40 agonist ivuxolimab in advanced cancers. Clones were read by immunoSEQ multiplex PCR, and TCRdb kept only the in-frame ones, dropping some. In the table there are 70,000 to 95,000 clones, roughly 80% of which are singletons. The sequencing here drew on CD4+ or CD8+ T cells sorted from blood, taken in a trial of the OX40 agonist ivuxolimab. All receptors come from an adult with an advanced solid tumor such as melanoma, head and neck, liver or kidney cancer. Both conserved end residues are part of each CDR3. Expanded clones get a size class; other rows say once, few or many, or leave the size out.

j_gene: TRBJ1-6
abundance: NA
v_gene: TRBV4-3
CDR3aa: CASSQDSGAGNSPLHF

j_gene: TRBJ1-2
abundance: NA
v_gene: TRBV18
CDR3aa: CASSPEGNYGYTF

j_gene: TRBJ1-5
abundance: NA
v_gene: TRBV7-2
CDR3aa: CASTVGTGYQPQHF

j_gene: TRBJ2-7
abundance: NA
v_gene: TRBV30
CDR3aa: CAWRNRDSEQYF

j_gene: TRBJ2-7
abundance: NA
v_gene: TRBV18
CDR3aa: CASSPSGGFYEQYF

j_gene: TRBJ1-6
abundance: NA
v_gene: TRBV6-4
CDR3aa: CATFQGSPTYRFCSPLHF

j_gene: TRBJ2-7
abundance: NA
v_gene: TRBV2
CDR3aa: CASWRGTGSYEQYF

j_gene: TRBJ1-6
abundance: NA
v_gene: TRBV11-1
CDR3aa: CASSPGHFNSPLHF

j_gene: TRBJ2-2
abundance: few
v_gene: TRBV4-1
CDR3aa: CASSQQAGSGLTGELFF

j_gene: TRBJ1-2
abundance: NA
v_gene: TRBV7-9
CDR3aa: CASSLEGYGYTF

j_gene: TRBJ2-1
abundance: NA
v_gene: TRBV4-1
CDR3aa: CASSHLPDLTYNEQFF

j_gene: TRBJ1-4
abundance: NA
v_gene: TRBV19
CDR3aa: CASSIQGNGEKLFF

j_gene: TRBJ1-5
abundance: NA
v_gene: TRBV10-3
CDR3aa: CAISEEIVNQPQHF

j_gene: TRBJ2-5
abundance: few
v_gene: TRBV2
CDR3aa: CASSGGHQQETQYF

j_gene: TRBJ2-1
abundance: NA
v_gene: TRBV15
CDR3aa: CATSRDQFGARGRVDEQFF

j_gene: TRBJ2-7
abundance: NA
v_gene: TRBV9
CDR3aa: CASSGTGVTYEQYF

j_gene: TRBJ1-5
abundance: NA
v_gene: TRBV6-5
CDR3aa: CASRIDRENNQPQHF

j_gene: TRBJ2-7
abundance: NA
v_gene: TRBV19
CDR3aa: CASSIAGNRGSIEQYF

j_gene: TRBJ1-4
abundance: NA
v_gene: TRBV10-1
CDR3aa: CASSPGQRSNEKLFF

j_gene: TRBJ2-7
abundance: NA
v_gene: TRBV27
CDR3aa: CASSLMGYRQQYF

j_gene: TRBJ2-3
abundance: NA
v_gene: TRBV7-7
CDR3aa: CASSLETGTGTDTQYF

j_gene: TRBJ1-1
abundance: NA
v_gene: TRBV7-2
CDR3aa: CASSLSAQGRKTEAFF

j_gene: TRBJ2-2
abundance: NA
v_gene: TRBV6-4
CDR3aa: CASRGQGAPTGELFF

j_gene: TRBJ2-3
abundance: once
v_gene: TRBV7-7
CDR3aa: CASSSSLGGQDTQYF

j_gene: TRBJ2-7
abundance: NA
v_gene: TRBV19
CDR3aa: CASKGVAGSYEQYF

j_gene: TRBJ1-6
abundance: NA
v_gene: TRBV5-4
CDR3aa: CASSIPGQDNPPLHF

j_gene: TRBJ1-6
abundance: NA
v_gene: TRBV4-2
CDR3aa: CASSQRTGTGNNSPLHF

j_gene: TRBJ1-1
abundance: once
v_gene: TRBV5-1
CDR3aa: CASSLQGRGNTEAFF

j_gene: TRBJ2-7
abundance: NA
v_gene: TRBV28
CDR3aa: CASFGGTASYEQYF

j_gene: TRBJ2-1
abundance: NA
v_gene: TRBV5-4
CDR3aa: CASSLASGSYNEQFF

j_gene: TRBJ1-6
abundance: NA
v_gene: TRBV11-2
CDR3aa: CASSADGMGSPLHF

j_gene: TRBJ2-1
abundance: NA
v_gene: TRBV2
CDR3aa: CATQPGTRTGEQFF

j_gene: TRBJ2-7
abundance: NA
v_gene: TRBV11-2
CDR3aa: CASSLDQGKAGEQYF

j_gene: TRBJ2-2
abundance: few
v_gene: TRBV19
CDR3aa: CASTGGSTGELFF

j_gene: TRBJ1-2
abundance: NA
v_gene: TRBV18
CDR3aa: CASSPQTGTGDGYTF

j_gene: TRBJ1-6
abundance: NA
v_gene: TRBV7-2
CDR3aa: CASNPGQGASSYNSPLHF

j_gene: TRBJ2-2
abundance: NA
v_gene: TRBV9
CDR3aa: CASSALVDGELFF

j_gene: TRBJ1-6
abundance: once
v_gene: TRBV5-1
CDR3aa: CASSLGTDRWNSPLHF

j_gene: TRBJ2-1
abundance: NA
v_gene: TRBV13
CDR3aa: CASSSPGLAYEQFF

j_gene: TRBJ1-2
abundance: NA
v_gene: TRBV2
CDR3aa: CASSDGGAQVGGYTF

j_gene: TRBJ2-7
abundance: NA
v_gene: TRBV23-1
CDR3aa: CASREDFPSSYEQYF

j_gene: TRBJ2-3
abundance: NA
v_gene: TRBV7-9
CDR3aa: CASSLGLAGVADTQYF

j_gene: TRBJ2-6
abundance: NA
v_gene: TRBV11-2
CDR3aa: CASSWGSGANVLTF

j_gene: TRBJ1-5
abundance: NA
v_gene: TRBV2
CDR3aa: CASRGTIDQPQHF

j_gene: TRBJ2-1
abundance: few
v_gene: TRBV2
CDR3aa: CASSEAVLAGYNEQFF

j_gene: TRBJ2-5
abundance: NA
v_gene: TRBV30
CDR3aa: CAWSPSRTALYF

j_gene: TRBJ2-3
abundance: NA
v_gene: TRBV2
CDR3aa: CASSFDSDTDTQYF

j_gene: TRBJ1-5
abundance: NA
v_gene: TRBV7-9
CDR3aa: CASSLAAGTNQPQHF

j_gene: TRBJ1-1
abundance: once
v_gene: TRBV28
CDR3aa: CASSPPMGQTREGNTEAFF

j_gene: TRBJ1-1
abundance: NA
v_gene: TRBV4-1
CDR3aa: CASSQLFRENTEAFF

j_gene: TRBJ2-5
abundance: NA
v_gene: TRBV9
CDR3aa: CASSVGGGSQETQYF

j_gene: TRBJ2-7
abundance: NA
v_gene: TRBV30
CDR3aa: CAWSASYEQYF

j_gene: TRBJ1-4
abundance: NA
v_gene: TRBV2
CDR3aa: CASSKMDTDEKLFF

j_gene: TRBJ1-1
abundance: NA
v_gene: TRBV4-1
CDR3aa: CASSQGRLAFF

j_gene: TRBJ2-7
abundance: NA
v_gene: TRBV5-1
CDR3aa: CASSLEEGRGEQYF

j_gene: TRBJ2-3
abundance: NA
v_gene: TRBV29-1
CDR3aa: CSPEEGNTQYF

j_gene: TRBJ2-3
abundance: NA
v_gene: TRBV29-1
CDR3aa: CSVRVTGGTDTQYF

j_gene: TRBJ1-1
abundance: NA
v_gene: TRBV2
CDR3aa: CASRATYGTFF